The 8 T cell receptor beta chains presented below share a single source sample, sequenced in a study of CD8+ T cells in alopecia areata. After isolation, RNA underwent reverse transcription to generate cDNA as the sequencing template. Repertoires were generated with immunoSEQ multiplex PCR, while TCRdb's copy carries only in-frame clones and drops some. The table has fewer than 110,000 clones, roughly 84% seen once. Treatment denoted: oral pan-JAK inhibitor, 5-10 mg twice daily. Sample: CD8+ T cells sorted from blood, taken at week 24, from a patient treated with tofacitinib. These receptors were collected from a human donor with alopecia areata.

J is TRBJ2-7 and V is TRBV5-6, with TRBD2 matching 7 bases. Germline trimming cut 4 bases from V and 7 bases from J; bases unmatched to any gene: 8. The germline V gene encodes CDR1 SGHDT and CDR2 YYEEEE. The CDR3 length is 13 residues. In nucleotides, the CDR3 is TGTGCCAGCAGCGGGGGGGTCACGGCGGAGCAGTACTTC. Its translation: CASSGGVTAEQYF.

The J gene is TRBJ2-7, the V gene TRBV2; 7 nucleotides agree with TRBD1. Trimming cost V 3 bases and J 4 bases; bases outside gene matches: 6. Germline CDR1 SNHLY, CDR2 FYNNEI. This CDR3 has 14 amino acids. The CDR3 nucleotides read TGTGCCAGCAGTGAGGGTACAGGGGAGTACGAGCAGTACTTC. This gives the protein CASSEGTGEYEQYF.

The rearrangement uses TRBV5-4 and TRBJ1-4; D unclear. The CDR3 contains 13 residues. V lost 0 bases to trimming and J lost 5 bases, with 5 bases between them. Per germline, CDR1 SGHNT and CDR2 YYREEE (reference sequence). The CDR3 DNA follows: TGTGCCAGCAGCTTGGAAGGGAATGAAAAACTGTTTTTT. This translates into CASSLEGNEKLFF.

The chain recombines TRBV4-1 with TRBJ2-1; D ambiguous. The CDR3 runs 13 residues. The germline V and J ends were trimmed by 0 bases and 6 bases, with 6 bases remaining between them. Per the germline V gene, CDR1 is MGHRA and CDR2 is YSYEKL. The DNA of the CDR3 is TGCGCCAGCAGCCAAGAGGGTCTCAATGAGCAGTTCTTC. Its protein product is CASSQEGLNEQFF.

This sequence joins TRBV4-2 and TRBJ2-7; a possible D gene is TRBD1 (5 bases). V lost 0 bases, J lost 3 bases, and 9 bases lay in between. The CDR3 contains 14 residues. CDR1 and CDR2 (germline): LGHNA, YNFKEQ. The CDR3 DNA follows: TGTGCCAGCAGCCAAGATACAGGACACTACGAGCAGTACTTC. This codes for CASSQDTGHYEQYF.

This chain connects TRBV2 to TRBJ2-1; possibly TRBD1 for D (6 bases). The CDR3 spans 15 residues. Germline lookup yields CDR1 SNHLY and CDR2 FYNNEI. Between the trimmed V and J ends, which lost 11 bases and 0 bases, there was a span of 17 bases. This chain's CDR3 is CAGSSRGSSYNEQFF. The CDR3 bases are TGTGCCGGGTCATCAAGGGGGTCCTCCTACAATGAGCAGTTCTTC.

The rearrangement links TRBV5-1 to TRBJ2-5; 8 bases match TRBD1. The ends lost 4 bases at V and 5 bases at J; junction bases unmatched: 13. Germline CDR1 SGHRS, CDR2 YFSETQ. The length of the CDR3 is 16 residues. The CDR3 sequence: CASSAGQGPSGETQYF. The CDR3 region has the DNA TGCGCCAGCAGCGCTGGACAGGGTCCCTCTGGGGAGACCCAGTACTTC.

The rearrangement joins TRBV6-5 to TRBJ2-7, with D perhaps being TRBD1 or TRBD2 (5 bases each). From germline, CDR1 is MNHEY and CDR2 SVGAGI. V was cut by 5 bases and J by 6 bases, with 14 bases left in between. The CDR3 loop spans 13 amino acids. The CDR3 DNA sequence: TGTGCCAGCAGTCCAACGGGACGTATCGAGCAGTACTTC. It encodes CASSPTGRIEQYF.